This entry concerns a single T cell receptor beta chain. This specimen belongs to a study of T-cell reconstitution after alpha-beta-depleted transplantation in children. The CDR3 totals 15 residues. Germline CDR1 reads LNHNV; CDR2 reads YYDKDF (reference sequence). The ends were cut back, 5 bases at V and 0 bases at J, with 14 bases in the middle. Researchers prepared the TCRbeta library using unique molecular identifiers, the study reports. One entry per CDR3 protein results from TCRdb running MiXCR on the PCR reads. Of around 340,000 distinct CDR3 sequences listed, about 14% are singletons. Specimen: PBMCs, collected from the stem cell graft. The receptor's source is a human donor who donated a stem cell graft to a child with Fanconi anemia. The chain has TRBV15 and TRBJ2-7; a possible D gene is TRBD2 (6 bases). This CDR3 is CATSAMRGLSYEQYF. The CDR3 DNA is TGTGCCACCAGCGCCATGCGGGGCCTCTCCTACGAGCAGTACTTC.